This T cell receptor (beta chain) is from a study of shared clonotypes between healthy human individuals. Study summary: Plates per donor: three CD4 naive, three CD4 memory, two CD8 naive, one CD8 memory.

Comments on this clone: Its antigen is not known.

Sequenced by immunoSEQ multiplex PCR; TCRdb stores in-frame clones only, minus some. The repertoire consists of some 650,000 clones, with around 97% occurring once and the leading ten covering 0.045% to 0.06%. The length of the CDR3 is 15 residues. V gave up 0 bases and J gave up 6 bases; unmatched junction bases: 4. Germline V gene data show CDR1 as SNHLY and CDR2 as FYNNEI. Everyone who donated was a Caucasian adult who lived in Nashville, Tennessee. Study findings and constraints: Tissue TCR repertoires likely differ from these blood-only repertoires.

The sample was naive CD4+ T cells sorted from blood. Indicated subset: CD45RA+ positively selected. The chain carries TRBV2 and TRBJ2-4; the match to TRBD1 covers 8 bases. This receptor was taken from a woman aged 25 to 39 in good health. CDR3 sequence reads: CASSEATGARNIQYF. The CDR3 region has the DNA TGTGCCAGCAGTGAAGCGACAGGGGCTAGAAACATTCAGTACTTC. Combining the CDR3 with reference TRBV2 and TRBJ2-4 gives the whole variable domain EPEVTQTPSHQVTQMGQEVILRCVPISNHLYFYWYRQILGQKVEFLVSFYNNEISEKSEIFDDQFSVERPDGSNFTLKIRSTKLEDSAMYFCASSEATGARNIQYFGAGTRLSVL.